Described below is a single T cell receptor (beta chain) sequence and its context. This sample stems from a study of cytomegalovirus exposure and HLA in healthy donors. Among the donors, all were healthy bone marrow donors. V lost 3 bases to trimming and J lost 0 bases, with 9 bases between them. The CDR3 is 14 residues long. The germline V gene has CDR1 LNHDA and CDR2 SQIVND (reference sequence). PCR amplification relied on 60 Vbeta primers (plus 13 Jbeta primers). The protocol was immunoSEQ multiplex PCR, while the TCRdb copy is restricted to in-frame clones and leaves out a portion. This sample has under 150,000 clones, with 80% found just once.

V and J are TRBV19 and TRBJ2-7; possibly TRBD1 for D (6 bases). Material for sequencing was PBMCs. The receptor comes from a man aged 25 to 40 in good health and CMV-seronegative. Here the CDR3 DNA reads TGTGCCAGTAGTATTGACAGGCACTCCTACGAGCAGTACTTC. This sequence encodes CASSIDRHSYEQYF.